Sequencing of this T cell receptor (beta chain) was carried out in a study of Ad26.COV2.S vaccination and SARS-CoV-2 variants. This clone was counted once. Generated by immunoSEQ multiplex PCR, the TCRdb table keeps only in-frame clones and is missing some. The table records about 400,000 clones, less than 90% of them present only once. Treatment meaning: 19 received Ad26.COV2.S at low or high dose, single or two shots; roughly five received placebo; per-sample allocation not given. Collection of samples fell on day 63 after the first vaccine or placebo injection. Per the germline V gene, CDR1 is SGHTA and CDR2 is FQGNSA. V gave up 3 bases and J gave up 2 bases; unmatched junction bases: 7. The CDR3 runs to 15 residues.

The chain carries TRBV7-2 and TRBJ2-7; the match to TRBD2 covers 7 bases. The sequencing here drew on peripheral blood, taken in a trial of Ad26.COV2.S vaccine versus placebo. This sequence was found in a person aged 18 to 65 who received the Ad26.COV2.S COVID-19 vaccine or a placebo. The CDR3, as DNA: TGTGCCAGCAGCTTGGGACTAACTGCTGCCTACGAGCAGTACTTC. Translated, it gives CASSLGLTAAYEQYF.